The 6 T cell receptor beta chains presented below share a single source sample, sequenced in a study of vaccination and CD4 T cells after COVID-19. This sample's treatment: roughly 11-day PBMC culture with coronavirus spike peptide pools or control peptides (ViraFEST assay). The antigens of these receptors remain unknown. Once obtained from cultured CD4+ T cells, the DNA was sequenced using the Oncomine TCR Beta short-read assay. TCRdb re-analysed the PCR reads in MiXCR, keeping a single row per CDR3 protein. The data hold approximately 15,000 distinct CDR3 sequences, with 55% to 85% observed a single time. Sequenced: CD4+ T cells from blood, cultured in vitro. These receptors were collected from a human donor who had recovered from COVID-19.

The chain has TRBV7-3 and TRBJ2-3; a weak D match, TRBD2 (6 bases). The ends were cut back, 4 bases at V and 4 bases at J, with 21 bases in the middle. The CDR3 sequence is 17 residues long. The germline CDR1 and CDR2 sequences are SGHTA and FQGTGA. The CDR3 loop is CASSSPPGTGGADTQYF. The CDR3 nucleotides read TGTGCCAGCAGCTCACCGCCCGGGACCGGCGGGGCAGATACGCAGTATTTT.

The CDR3 bases are TGCAGTGCTAGGGACTTCCTCTACGAGCAGTACTTC. Protein sequence: CSARDFLYEQYF. The gene calls are TRBV20-1 and TRBJ2-7; tentative D call: TRBD2 (5 bases). The CDR3 totals 12 residues. The germline V gene has CDR1 DFQATT and CDR2 SNEGSKA (reference sequence). The V and J ends lost 3 bases and 3 bases respectively, with 9 bases between them.

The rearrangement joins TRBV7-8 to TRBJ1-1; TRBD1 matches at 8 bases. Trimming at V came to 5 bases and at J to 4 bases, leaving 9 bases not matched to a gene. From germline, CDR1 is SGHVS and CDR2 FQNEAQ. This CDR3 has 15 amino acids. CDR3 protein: CASSTQDRASTEAFF. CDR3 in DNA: TGTGCCAGCAGCACGCAGGACAGGGCTAGCACTGAAGCTTTCTTT.

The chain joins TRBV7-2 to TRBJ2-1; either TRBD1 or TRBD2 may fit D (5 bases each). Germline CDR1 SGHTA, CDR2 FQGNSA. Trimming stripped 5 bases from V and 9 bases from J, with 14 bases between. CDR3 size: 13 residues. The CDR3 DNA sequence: TGTGCCAGCAGCCTAGAGGGGAGCGGTGAGCAGTTCTTC. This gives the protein CASSLEGSGEQFF. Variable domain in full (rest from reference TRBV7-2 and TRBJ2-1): GAGVSQSPSNKVTEKGKDVELRCDPISGHTALYWYRQSLGQGLEFLIYFQGNSAPDKSGLPSDRFSAERTGGSVSTLTIQRTQQEDSAVYLCASSLEGSGEQFFGPGTRLTVL.

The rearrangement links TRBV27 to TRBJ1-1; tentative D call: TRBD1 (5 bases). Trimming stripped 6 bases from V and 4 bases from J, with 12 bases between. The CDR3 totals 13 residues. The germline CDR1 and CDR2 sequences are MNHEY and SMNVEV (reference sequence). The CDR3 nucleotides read TGTGCCAGCAGCCCCCCGAGGGGCACTGAAGCTTTCTTT. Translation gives CASSPPRGTEAFF.

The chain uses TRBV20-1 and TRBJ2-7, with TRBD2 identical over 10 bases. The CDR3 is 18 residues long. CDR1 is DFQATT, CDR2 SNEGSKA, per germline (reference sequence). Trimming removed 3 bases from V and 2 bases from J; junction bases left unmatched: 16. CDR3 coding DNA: TGCAGTGCTAGGAAAGCGGGAGGGTACTTCCCTGACGCCTACGAGCAGTACTTC. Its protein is CSARKAGGYFPDAYEQYF.